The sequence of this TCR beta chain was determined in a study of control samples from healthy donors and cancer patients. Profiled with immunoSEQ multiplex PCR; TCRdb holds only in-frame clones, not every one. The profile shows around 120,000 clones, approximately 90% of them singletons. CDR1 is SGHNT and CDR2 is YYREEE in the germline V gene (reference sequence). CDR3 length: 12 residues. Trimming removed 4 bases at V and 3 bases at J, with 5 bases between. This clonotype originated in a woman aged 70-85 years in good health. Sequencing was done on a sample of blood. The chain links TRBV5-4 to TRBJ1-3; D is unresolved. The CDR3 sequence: CASSRGGNTIYF. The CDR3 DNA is TGTGCCAGCAGCCGGGGTGGAAACACCATATATTTT.